This TCR beta chain came from a study of patients and donors after allogeneic stem cell transplantation. TCRdb re-called the RT-PCR reads with MiXCR, one entry per CDR3 protein. The table includes a few thousand distinct CDR3 sequences, 7.5% to 8.5% detected once. The ends were cut back, 6 bases at V and 6 bases at J, with 12 bases in the middle. Germline assignment: CDR1 MNHEY and CDR2 SVGEGT. This CDR3 region has 13 residues. This chain connects TRBV6-2 or TRBV6-3 to TRBJ2-1; TRBD1 or TRBD2 may be the D gene (6 bases each). The TCR originated in a human donor who was either an allogeneic HSCT recipient or a stem cell or donor lymphocyte infusion donor (not recorded which). It is not recorded whose cells these are; they may come from a transplant donor. Source material: blood, either unsorted or a sorted T cell fraction (not recorded which). The CDR3 region is CASRQGRFNEQFF. The CDR3 DNA follows: TGTGCCAGCAGGCAGGGGAGGTTCAATGAGCAGTTCTTC.